A single sample is the source of the 15 T cell receptor beta chains below, sequenced in a study of cytomegalovirus exposure and HLA in healthy donors. Both 60 Vbeta primers and 13 Jbeta primers went into the PCR. Using immunoSEQ multiplex PCR, the repertoire was profiled, and TCRdb retains in-frame clones only, with some absent. The sample has approximately 120,000 clones; more than 65% are singletons. Input material: PBMCs. The receptors derive from a man in his forties or fifties in good health and CMV-seropositive.

This rearrangement joins TRBV7-6 to TRBJ2-1; D perhaps matches TRBD1 (6 bases). With 4 bases removed from V and 9 bases from J, the gap between germline ends came to 7 bases. Germline V gene data show CDR1 as SGHVS and CDR2 as FNYEAQ. CDR3 size: 11 residues. CDR3 sequence reads: CASSSGAEQFF. The CDR3 nucleotides read TGTGCCAGCAGCTCAGGGGCTGAGCAGTTCTTC.

The chain uses TRBV15 and TRBJ1-2; no definite D call. Germline assignment: CDR1 LNHNV and CDR2 YYDKDF (reference sequence). The V end lost 0 bases, the J end lost 6 bases, and 11 bases lay between the germline ends. This CDR3 comprises 14 residues. The CDR3 DNA sequence: TGTGCCACCAGCAGAGAAGAGGTGCAGCATGGCTACACCTTC. Translation gives CATSREEVQHGYTF. The full variable domain, rest sourced from reference TRBV15 and TRBJ1-2, is DAMVIQNPRYQVTQFGKPVTLSCSQTLNHNVMYWYQQKSSQAPKLLFHYYDKDFNNEADTPDNFQSRRPNTSFCFLDIRSPGLGDTAMYLCATSREEVQHGYTFGSGTRLTVV.

This clone was found a few times. Here the CDR3 DNA reads TGTGCCAGCAGTTATCGGTATCTAGACACCATATATTTT. Amino acids: CASSYRYLDTIYF. The chain employs TRBV6-6 and TRBJ1-3, with no clear D. Germline assignment: CDR1 MNHNY and CDR2 SVGAGI (reference sequence). V lost 3 bases and J lost 8, with 11 bases in between. CDR3 length: 13 residues.

This clone was counted once. The chain has TRBV10-1 and TRBJ2-7, with D perhaps matching TRBD1 (5 bases). CDR3 length equals 13 residues. V was cut by 3 bases and J by 2 bases, with 8 bases left in between. The germline V gene encodes CDR1 WNHNN and CDR2 SYGVQD (reference sequence). The CDR3: CASSDRVTYEQYF. For the CDR3, the DNA is TGCGCCAGCAGTGACAGGGTGACCTACGAGCAGTACTTC.

The V and J genes are TRBV7-9 and TRBJ1-5, with 7 bases lining up with TRBD1. The length of the CDR3 is 15 residues. The junction had 1 base not matched to a gene; V was cut back by 2 bases and J by 0 bases. Germline-derived CDR1 and CDR2 are SEHNR and FQNEAQ (reference sequence). The CDR3 protein is CASSLTGVSNQPQHF. For the CDR3, the DNA is TGTGCCAGCAGCTTAACAGGGGTTAGCAATCAGCCCCAGCATTTT.

The chain employs TRBV5-1 and TRBJ2-4; TRBD1 aligns across 7 bases. The CDR3 length is 14 residues. V lost 0 bases, J lost 8 bases, and 5 bases stayed unmatched. CDR1 is SGHRS and CDR2 is YFSETQ in the germline V gene. CDR3 protein: CASSLGQGVDIQYF. Written as DNA, the CDR3 is TGCGCCAGCAGCTTGGGACAGGGAGTAGACATTCAGTACTTC. The full variable domain, in which reference TRBV5-1 and TRBJ2-4 provide the parts outside the CDR3, is KAGVTQTPRYLIKTRGQQVTLSCSPISGHRSVSWYQQTPGQGLQFLFEYFSETQRNKGNFPGRFSGRQFSNSRSEMNVSTLELGDSALYLCASSLGQGVDIQYFGAGTRLSVL.

V gene TRBV19 combines with J gene TRBJ1-2; D is ambiguous. Trimming shortened V by 3 bases and J by 4 bases, and 15 bases separated the two germline ends. There are 15 residues in the CDR3. The germline V gene has CDR1 LNHDA and CDR2 SQIVND (reference sequence). CDR3 sequence reads: CASSISPYGGYGYTF. In DNA form, the CDR3 reads TGTGCCAGTAGTATTTCCCCCTATGGAGGCTATGGCTACACCTTC.

This clone was found a few times. The genes are TRBV2 and TRBJ2-3; 8 bases line up with TRBD1. Per the germline V gene, CDR1 is SNHLY and CDR2 is FYNNEI. V shed 8 bases and J 2 bases; nucleotides not matched to a gene: 6. There are 14 residues in the CDR3. CDR3 coding DNA: TGTGCCAGCCATCCGGACAGGGCCACAGATACGCAGTATTTT. Its protein is CASHPDRATDTQYF.

V usage is TRBV7-2 and J usage is TRBJ2-3; 11 nucleotides align to TRBD2. This CDR3 comprises 16 residues. Germline CDR1 and CDR2: SGHTA and FQGNSA. Trimming at V came to 5 bases and at J to 5 bases, leaving 9 bases not matched to a gene. The CDR3 loop is CASSLISGGAKDTQYF. For the CDR3, the DNA is TGTGCCAGCAGCCTAATTAGCGGGGGGGCCAAAGATACGCAGTATTTT. The full variable domain, in which reference TRBV7-2 and TRBJ2-3 provide the parts outside the CDR3, is GAGVSQSPSNKVTEKGKDVELRCDPISGHTALYWYRQSLGQGLEFLIYFQGNSAPDKSGLPSDRFSAERTGGSVSTLTIQRTQQEDSAVYLCASSLISGGAKDTQYFGPGTRLTVL.

The gene calls are TRBV28 and TRBJ1-5; TRBD1 matches at 9 bases. J was trimmed by 3 bases and V by 5 bases; bases with no gene match: 14. Per the germline V gene, CDR1 is MDHEN and CDR2 is SYDVKM. The CDR3 consists of 18 residues. CDR3 amino acids: CASSEDRDREIDNQPQHF. Written as DNA, the CDR3 is TGTGCCAGCAGTGAAGACCGGGACAGGGAGATTGACAATCAGCCCCAGCATTTT. The full variable domain, in which reference TRBV28 and TRBJ1-5 provide the parts outside the CDR3, is DVKVTQSSRYLVKRTGEKVFLECVQDMDHENMFWYRQDPGLGLRLIYFSYDVKMKEKGDIPEGYSVSREKKERFSLILESASTNQTSMYLCASSEDRDREIDNQPQHFGDGTRLSIL.

This clone was recorded only once. V and J are TRBV28 and TRBJ1-2, with unresolved D. Trimming took off 7 bases at V and 8 bases at J, with 23 bases between the two ends. Germline lookup yields CDR1 MDHEN and CDR2 SYDVKM. This CDR3 is 15 amino acids long. The CDR3 DNA reads TGTGCCAGCACCCCAGGACGGGGAACCTGGTGGGGCTACACCTTC. Translated, it gives CASTPGRGTWWGYTF.

V gene TRBV7-2 combines with J gene TRBJ2-3; the match to TRBD2 covers 7 bases. Germline V gives CDR1 SGHTA, CDR2 FQGNSA. This CDR3 comprises 15 residues. After removal of 2 bases from V and 1 base from J, the junction contained 3 bases not matched to a gene. The CDR3 nucleotides are TGTGCCAGCAGCTTATTGGCGGGGGGCACAGATACGCAGTATTTT. This codes for CASSLLAGGTDTQYF.

The V and J genes are TRBV10-3 and TRBJ2-7; 8 nucleotides line up with TRBD1. Germline values: CDR1 ENHRY, CDR2 SYGVKD. This CDR3 has 15 amino acids. V dropped 2 bases and J dropped 4; count of bases not matched to a gene: 7. The CDR3 DNA is TGTGCCATCAGTGAGACGGGACAGGTACGTTACGAGCAGTACTTC. Translating it yields CAISETGQVRYEQYF.

The chain links TRBV11-2 to TRBJ1-3, with no clear D. This CDR3 spans 13 amino acids. Germline assignment: CDR1 SGHAT and CDR2 FQNNGV. V lost 0 bases to trimming and J lost 4 bases, with 4 bases between them. DNA for the CDR3: TGTGCCAGCAGCTTAGAACACGGAAACACCATATATTTT. Its protein product is CASSLEHGNTIYF.

The chain uses TRBV2 and TRBJ1-5; the D is unclear. The CDR3 runs 15 residues. Germline V gene sequence: CDR1 SNHLY, CDR2 FYNNEI. V lost 7 bases and J lost 4, with 17 bases in between. As DNA, the CDR3 is TGTGCCAGCAAATCGACCCCCGGAGGGAATCAGCCCCAGCATTTT. Residues: CASKSTPGGNQPQHF. Full variable domain (missing parts from reference TRBV2 and TRBJ1-5): EPEVTQTPSHQVTQMGQEVILRCVPISNHLYFYWYRQILGQKVEFLVSFYNNEISEKSEIFDDQFSVERPDGSNFTLKIRSTKLEDSAMYFCASKSTPGGNQPQHFGDGTRLSIL.